The clone carrying this T cell receptor beta chain was observed once. Negative isolation yielded CD4+ and CD8+ T cells, and FACS enriched TEMRA cells. The entry originates in a study of CD8 T cells in Susac syndrome. With random hexamers, reverse transcription was performed on about 0.5 to 1 ug of RNA. The method of amplification for TCR beta CDR3 was immunoSEQ multiplex PCR, covering 54 Vbeta and 13 Jbeta. TCRdb fed the immunoSEQ multiplex PCR reads into MiXCR, producing one record per CDR3 protein. This sample has 250,000 to 300,000 distinct CDR3 sequences; more than 75% occur once, and the top ten carry 0.095% to 0.14%. CDR1 and CDR2 (germline): SNHLY, FYNNEI. V dropped 3 bases and J dropped 6 bases, with 14 bases sitting between them. The CDR3 runs 15 residues.

This TCR was recovered from a human donor with multiple sclerosis. Sequences were obtained from CD8+ T cells from PBMCs. V gene TRBV2 combines with J gene TRBJ2-2; tentatively, D is TRBD2 (5 bases). The CDR3 DNA is TGTGCCAGCAGTGATTTTGGTAGCGTCCCCGGGGAGCTGTTTTTT. Its protein product is CASSDFGSVPGELFF.